This entry lists 7 T cell receptor beta chains sequenced from one sample in a study of T cell responses to AZD1222 COVID-19 vaccine (dated by TCRdb to about 2021). Library preparation employed the immunoSEQ multiplex PCR assay. TCRdb obtained this table from immuneACCESS and retained in-frame rearrangements with V and J assigned. These tables miss some clones; where compared with another copy, unresolved V genes account for less than half of the shortfall, and the remainder is unexplained. The sample includes about 120,000 clones, with approximately 87% observed a single time. Roughly 3.5% of the sample is held by the ten biggest clonotypes. In the paper's terms, the time point label means: baseline before first vaccination. Sample: peripheral blood, taken on day 0 of AZD1222 vaccination. The source is an adult in good health.

The chain links TRBV7-9 to TRBJ2-1; tentatively, D is TRBD2 (5 bases). Trimming stripped 5 bases from V and 4 bases from J, with 12 bases between. Germline-derived CDR1 and CDR2 are SEHNR and FQNEAQ (reference sequence). The CDR3 consists of 14 residues. The CDR3, as DNA: TGTGCCAGCAGCCCCCCGACGGGGTACAATGAGCAGTTCTTC. Residues: CASSPPTGYNEQFF.

The chain links TRBV6-2 or TRBV6-3 to TRBJ1-1; the D is unclear. This CDR3 has 12 amino acids. Germline V CDR1 and CDR2: MNHEY, SVGEGT. V gave up 1 base and J gave up 7 bases, with 7 bases separating them. In DNA, the CDR3 is TGTGCCAGCAGTTACTTCCGGAGTGAAGCTTTCTTT. It encodes CASSYFRSEAFF.

CDR3 nucleotide sequence: TGTGCCAGCAGCGTAGACACAGGGCCGGCGTATGGCTACACCTTC. Its translation is CASSVDTGPAYGYTF. The V gene is TRBV9, the J gene TRBJ1-2, with a weak D call TRBD1 (6 bases). V lost 0 bases to trimming and J lost 5 bases, with 14 bases between them. Per germline, CDR1 SGDLS and CDR2 YYNGEE. The CDR3 has 15 residues.

The V gene is TRBV7-2, the J gene TRBJ2-7; D perhaps matches TRBD2 (6 bases). This CDR3 contains 13 residues. Germline CDR1 and CDR2: SGHTA and FQGNSA. V was pared by 7 bases and J by 7 bases, with 17 bases between. CDR3 sequence: CASIGLRGFEQYF. Written as DNA, the CDR3 is TGTGCCAGCATCGGGCTGCGGGGCTTTGAGCAGTACTTC. The variable domain in full, completed from reference TRBV7-2 and TRBJ2-7, reads GAGVSQSPSNKVTEKGKDVELRCDPISGHTALYWYRQSLGQGLEFLIYFQGNSAPDKSGLPSDRFSAERTGGSVSTLTIQRTQQEDSAVYLCASIGLRGFEQYFGPGTRLTVT.

The J gene is TRBJ2-7, the V gene TRBV11-2; 11 nucleotides agree with TRBD1. Trimming took 4 bases from V and 6 from J; bases not matched to a gene: 8. This CDR3 has 15 amino acids. Germline CDR1 reads SGHAT; CDR2 reads FQNNGV. CDR3 loop: CASSWAGQGASEQYF. CDR3 sequence (DNA): TGTGCCAGCAGCTGGGCCGGACAGGGGGCGTCCGAGCAGTACTTC.

As DNA, the CDR3 is TGTGCCAGCAGCGCCCAAGGGACAGCTAACTATGGCTACACCTTC. It yields the protein CASSAQGTANYGYTF. This chain connects TRBV5-4 to TRBJ1-2, with 7 bases identical to TRBD1. The CDR3 is 15 residues long. V trimming: 4 bases; J trimming: 0 bases; junction bases outside the gene matches: 6. The V gene's germline CDR1 is SGHNT and CDR2 YYREEE (reference sequence).

V gene TRBV20-1 combines with J gene TRBJ1-5; D unresolved. Trimming left V 6 bases short and J 12 bases short, with 15 bases between. Germline CDR1 is DFQATT and CDR2 is SNEGSKA (reference sequence). This CDR3 is built from 11 residues. The CDR3 nucleotides read TGCAGTGCCGAGTCTGCAGGAGGCCAGCATTTT. This encodes CSAESAGGQHF.